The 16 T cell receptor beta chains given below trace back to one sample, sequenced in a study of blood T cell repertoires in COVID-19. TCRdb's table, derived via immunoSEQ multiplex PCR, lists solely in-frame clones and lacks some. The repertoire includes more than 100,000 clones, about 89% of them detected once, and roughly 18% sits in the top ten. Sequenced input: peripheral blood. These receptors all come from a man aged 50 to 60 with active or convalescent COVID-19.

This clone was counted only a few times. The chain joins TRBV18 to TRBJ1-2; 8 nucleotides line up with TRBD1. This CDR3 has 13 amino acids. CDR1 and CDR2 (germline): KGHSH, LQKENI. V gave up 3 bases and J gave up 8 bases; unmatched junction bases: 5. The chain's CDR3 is CASSPQGAQGYTF. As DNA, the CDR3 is TGTGCCAGCTCACCGCAGGGGGCACAGGGCTACACCTTC.

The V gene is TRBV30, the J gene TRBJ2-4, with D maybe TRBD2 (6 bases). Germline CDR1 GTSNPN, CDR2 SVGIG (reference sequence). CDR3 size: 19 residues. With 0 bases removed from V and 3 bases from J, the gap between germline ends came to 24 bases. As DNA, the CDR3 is TGTGCCTGGAGTGTACGGGGGTCGACCCGGGAGAGGGGCAAAAACATTCAGTACTTC. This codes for CAWSVRGSTRERGKNIQYF.

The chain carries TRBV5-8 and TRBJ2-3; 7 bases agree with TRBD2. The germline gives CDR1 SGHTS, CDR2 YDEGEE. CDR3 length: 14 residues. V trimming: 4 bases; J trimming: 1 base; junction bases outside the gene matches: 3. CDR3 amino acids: CASSPRGGTDTQYF. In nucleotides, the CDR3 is TGTGCCAGCAGCCCCCGGGGGGGCACAGATACGCAGTATTTT.

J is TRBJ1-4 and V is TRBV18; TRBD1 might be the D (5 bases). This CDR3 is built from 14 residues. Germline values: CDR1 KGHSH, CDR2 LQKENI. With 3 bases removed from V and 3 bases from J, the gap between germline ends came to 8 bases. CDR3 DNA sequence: TGTGCCAGCTCACCGTCGACAGCTAATGAAAAACTGTTTTTT. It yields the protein CASSPSTANEKLFF.

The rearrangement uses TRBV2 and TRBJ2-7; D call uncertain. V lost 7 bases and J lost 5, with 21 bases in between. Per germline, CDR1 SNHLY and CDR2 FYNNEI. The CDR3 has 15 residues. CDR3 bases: TGTGCCAGCAATATGCTCGCTAGGTCTCCTAACGAGCAGTACTTC. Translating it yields CASNMLARSPNEQYF.

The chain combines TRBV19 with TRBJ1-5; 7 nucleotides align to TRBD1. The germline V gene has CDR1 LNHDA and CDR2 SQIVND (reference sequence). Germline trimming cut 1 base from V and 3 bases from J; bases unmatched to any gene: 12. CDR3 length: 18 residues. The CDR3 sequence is CASSIGITRGRDNQPQHF. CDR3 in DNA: TGTGCCAGTAGTATAGGGATCACGAGGGGGCGAGACAATCAGCCCCAGCATTTT.

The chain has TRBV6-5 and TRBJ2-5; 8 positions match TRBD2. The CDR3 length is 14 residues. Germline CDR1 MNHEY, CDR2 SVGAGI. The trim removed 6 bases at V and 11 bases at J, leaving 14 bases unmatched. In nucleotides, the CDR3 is TGTGCCAGCAGGCCGGGAGGGGCCGCCAGAGCACAGTACTTC. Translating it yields CASRPGGAARAQYF.

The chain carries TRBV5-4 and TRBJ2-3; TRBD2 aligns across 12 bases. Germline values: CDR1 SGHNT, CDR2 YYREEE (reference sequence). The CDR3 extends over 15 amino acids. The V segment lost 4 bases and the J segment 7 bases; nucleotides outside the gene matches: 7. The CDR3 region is CASSPASGGAYTQYF. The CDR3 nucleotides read TGTGCCAGCAGCCCGGCTAGCGGGGGGGCGTATACGCAGTATTTT.

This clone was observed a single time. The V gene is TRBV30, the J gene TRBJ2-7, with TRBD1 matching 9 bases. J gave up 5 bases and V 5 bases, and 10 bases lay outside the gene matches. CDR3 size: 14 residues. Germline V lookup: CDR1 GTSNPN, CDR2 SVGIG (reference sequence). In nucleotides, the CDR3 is TGTGCCTGGGGCAACCCGGGACAGGGTAACGAGCAGTACTTC. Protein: CAWGNPGQGNEQYF.

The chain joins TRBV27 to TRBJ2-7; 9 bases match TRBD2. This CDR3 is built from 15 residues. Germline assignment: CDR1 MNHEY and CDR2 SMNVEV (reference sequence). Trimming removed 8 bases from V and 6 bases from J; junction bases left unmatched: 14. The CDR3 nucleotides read TGTGCCAGCGCGGGGGCTGGCGGGAGGGCCGGCGAGCAGTACTTC. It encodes CASAGAGGRAGEQYF.

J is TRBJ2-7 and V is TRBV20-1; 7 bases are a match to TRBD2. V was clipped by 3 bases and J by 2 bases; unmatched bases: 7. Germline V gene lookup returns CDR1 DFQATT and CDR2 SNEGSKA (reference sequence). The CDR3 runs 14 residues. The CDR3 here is CSASALAEPYEQYF. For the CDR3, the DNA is TGCAGTGCTAGTGCCCTAGCGGAGCCCTACGAGCAGTACTTC.

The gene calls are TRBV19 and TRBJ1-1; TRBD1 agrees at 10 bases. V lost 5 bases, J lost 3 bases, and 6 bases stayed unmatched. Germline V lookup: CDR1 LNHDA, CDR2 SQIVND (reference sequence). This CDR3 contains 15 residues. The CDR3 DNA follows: TGTGCCAGTAGTCCCAGACAGGGGGCTTACACTGAAGCTTTCTTT. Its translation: CASSPRQGAYTEAFF.

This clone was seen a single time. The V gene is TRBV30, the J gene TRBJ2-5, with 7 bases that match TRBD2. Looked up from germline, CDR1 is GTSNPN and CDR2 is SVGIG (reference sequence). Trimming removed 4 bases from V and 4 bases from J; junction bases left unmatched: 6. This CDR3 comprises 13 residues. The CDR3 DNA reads TGTGCCTGGATGTTTGGCGGGGGAGAGACCCAGTACTTC. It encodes CAWMFGGGETQYF.

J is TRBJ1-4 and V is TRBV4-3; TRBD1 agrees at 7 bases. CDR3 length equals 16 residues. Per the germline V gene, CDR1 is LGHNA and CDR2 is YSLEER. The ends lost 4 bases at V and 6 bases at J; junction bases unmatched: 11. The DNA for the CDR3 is TGCGCCAGCAGCCTGCAGTTTCGAACAGGGGATGAAAAACTGTTTTTT. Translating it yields CASSLQFRTGDEKLFF.

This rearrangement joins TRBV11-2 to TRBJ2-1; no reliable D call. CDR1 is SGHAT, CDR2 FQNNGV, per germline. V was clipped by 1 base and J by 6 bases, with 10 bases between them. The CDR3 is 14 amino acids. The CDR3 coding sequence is TGTGCCAGCAGCTTAGTACGGCTAGGCAATGAGCAGTTCTTC. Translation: CASSLVRLGNEQFF.

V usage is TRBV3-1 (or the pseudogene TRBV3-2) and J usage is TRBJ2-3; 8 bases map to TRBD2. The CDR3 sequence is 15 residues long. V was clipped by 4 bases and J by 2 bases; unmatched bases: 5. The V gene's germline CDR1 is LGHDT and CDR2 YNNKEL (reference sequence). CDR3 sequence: CASSRGLAPTDTQYF. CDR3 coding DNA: TGTGCCAGCAGCCGCGGACTAGCCCCCACAGATACGCAGTATTTT.